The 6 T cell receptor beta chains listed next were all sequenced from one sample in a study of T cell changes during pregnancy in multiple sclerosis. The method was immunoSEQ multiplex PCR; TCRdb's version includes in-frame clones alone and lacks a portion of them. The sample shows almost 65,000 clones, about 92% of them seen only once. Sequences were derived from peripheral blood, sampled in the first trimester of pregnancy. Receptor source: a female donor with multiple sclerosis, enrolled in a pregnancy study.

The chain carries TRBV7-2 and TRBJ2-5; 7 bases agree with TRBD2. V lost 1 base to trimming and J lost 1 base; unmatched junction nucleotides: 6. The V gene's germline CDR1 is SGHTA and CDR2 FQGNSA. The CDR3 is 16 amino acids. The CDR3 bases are TGTGCCAGCAGCTTAGTGGGGGGAGGGGTCCAAGAGACCCAGTACTTC. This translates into CASSLVGGGVQETQYF.

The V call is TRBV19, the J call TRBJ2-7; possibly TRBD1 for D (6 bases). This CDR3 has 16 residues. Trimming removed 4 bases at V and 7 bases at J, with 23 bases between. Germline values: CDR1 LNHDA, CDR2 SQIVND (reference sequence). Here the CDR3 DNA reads TGTGCCAGTAGTACGGAGTGGCAGGGGCCTGAAAGGGAGCAGTACTTC. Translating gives CASSTEWQGPEREQYF.

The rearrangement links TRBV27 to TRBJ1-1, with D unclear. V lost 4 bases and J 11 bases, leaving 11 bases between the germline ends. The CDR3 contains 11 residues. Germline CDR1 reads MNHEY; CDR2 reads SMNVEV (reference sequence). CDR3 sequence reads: CASSYGTRAFF. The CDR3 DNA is TGTGCCAGCAGTTACGGCACTAGGGCTTTCTTT.

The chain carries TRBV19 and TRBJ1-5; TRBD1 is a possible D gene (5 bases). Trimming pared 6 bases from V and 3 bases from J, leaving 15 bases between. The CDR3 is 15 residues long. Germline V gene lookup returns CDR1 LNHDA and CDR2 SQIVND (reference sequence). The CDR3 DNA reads TGTGCCAGTAGACTACTAACAGGTCTCAATCAGCCCCAGCATTTT. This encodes CASRLLTGLNQPQHF.

The CDR3 region is CASLAGRFGEQYF. The CDR3 DNA follows: TGTGCCAGCTTAGCGGGGAGGTTTGGCGAGCAGTACTTC. The chain is built from TRBV28 and TRBJ2-7; 8 nucleotides align to TRBD2. The CDR3 consists of 13 residues. CDR1 is MDHEN and CDR2 is SYDVKM in the germline V gene. Trimming took 8 bases from V and 6 from J; bases not matched to a gene: 9.

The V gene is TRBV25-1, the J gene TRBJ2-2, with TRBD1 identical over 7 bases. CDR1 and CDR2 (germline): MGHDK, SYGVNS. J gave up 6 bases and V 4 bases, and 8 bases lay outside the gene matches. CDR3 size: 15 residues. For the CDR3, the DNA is TGTGCCAGCAGTGCGAGTCGACAGGGAGCCGGGGAGCTGTTTTTT. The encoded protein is CASSASRQGAGELFF.